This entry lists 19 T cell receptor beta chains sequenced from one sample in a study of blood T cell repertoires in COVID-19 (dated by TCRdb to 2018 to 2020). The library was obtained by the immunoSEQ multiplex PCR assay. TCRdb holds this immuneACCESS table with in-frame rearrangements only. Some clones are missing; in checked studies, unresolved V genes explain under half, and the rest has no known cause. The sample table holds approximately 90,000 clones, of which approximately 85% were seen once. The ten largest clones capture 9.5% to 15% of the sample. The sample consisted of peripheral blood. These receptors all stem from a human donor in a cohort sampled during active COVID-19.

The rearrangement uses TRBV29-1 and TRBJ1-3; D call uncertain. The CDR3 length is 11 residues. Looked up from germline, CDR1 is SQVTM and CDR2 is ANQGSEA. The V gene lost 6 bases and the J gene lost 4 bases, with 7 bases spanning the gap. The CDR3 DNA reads TGCAGCGTGACACAGGGAAACACCATATATTTT. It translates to CSVTQGNTIYF.

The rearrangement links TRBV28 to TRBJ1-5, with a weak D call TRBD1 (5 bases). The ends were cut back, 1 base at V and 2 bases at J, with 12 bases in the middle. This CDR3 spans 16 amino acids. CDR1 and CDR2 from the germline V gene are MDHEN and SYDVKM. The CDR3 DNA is TGTGCCAGCAGTTTATCCATCGGCAGGGGCAATCAGCCCCAGCATTTT. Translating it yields CASSLSIGRGNQPQHF.

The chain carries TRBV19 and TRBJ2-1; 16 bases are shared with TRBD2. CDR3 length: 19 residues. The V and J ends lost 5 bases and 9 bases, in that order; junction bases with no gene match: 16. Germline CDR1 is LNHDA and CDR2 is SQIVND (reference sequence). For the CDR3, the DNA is TGTGCCAGTAGTCCACCCCCCGGGACTAGCGGGAGGGCCGGAGCTGAGCAGTTCTTC. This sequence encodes CASSPPPGTSGRAGAEQFF.

The CDR3 DNA reads as TGTGCCAGCAGCCCCGTTCCCCCTCCAAACATTCAGTACTTC. Translating it yields CASSPVPPPNIQYF. The gene calls are TRBV7-9 and TRBJ2-4; no firm D call. Per germline, CDR1 SEHNR and CDR2 FQNEAQ (reference sequence). There are 14 residues in the CDR3. V was clipped by 5 bases and J by 6 bases, with 14 bases between them.

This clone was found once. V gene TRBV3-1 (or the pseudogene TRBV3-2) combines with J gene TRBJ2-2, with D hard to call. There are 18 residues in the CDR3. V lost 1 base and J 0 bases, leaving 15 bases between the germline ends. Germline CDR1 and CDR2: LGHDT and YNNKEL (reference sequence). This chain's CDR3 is CASSQVPAGDANTGELFF. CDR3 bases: TGTGCCAGCAGCCAAGTCCCGGCAGGCGACGCGAACACCGGGGAGCTGTTTTTT.

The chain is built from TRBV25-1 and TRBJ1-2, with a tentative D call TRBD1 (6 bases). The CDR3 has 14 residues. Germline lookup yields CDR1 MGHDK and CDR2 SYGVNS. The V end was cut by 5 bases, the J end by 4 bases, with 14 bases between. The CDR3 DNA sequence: TGTGCCAGCAGTTCTACAGGGAAGGCCTATGGCTACACCTTC. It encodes CASSSTGKAYGYTF.

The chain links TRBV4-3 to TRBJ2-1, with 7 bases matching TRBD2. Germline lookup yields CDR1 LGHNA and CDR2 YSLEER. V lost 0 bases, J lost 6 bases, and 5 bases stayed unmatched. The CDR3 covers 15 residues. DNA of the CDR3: TGCGCCAGCAGCCAAGAAATGGCTAGCGGCAATGAGCAGTTCTTC. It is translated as CASSQEMASGNEQFF.

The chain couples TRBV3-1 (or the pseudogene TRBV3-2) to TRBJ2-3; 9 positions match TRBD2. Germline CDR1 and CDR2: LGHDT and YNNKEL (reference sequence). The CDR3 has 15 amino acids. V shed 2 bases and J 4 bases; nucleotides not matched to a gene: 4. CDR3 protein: CASSQWGGRADTQYF. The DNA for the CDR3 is TGTGCCAGCAGCCAATGGGGCGGGAGGGCAGATACGCAGTATTTT.

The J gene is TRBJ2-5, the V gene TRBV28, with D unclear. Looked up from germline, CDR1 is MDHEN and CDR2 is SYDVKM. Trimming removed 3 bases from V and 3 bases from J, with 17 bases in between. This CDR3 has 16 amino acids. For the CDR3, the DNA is TGTGCCAGCAGTTTCGGATACATGGCGGAAAAAGAGACCCAGTACTTC. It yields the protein CASSFGYMAEKETQYF.

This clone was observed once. Here the CDR3 reads CASRRTSGGWAGELFF. For the CDR3, the DNA is TGTGCCAGTAGACGGACTAGCGGGGGGTGGGCCGGGGAGCTGTTTTTT. The rearrangement uses TRBV19 and TRBJ2-2; 14 positions agree with TRBD2. This CDR3 is built from 16 residues. J lost 6 bases, V lost 6 bases, and 6 bases had no gene match. The germline CDR1 and CDR2 sequences are LNHDA and SQIVND (reference sequence).

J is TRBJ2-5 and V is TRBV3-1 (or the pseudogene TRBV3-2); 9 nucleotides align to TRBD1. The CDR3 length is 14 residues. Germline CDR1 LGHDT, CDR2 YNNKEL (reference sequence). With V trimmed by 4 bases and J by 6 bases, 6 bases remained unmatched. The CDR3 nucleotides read TGTGCCAGCAGCCTGGGACAGGGTATCCAGACCCAGTACTTC. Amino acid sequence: CASSLGQGIQTQYF.

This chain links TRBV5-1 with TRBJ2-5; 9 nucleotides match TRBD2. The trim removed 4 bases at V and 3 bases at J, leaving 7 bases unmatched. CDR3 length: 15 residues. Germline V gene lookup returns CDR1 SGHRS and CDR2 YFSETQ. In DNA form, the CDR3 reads TGCGCCAGCAGCCGATATAAGCGGGGGGAAGAGACCCAGTACTTC. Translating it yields CASSRYKRGEETQYF.

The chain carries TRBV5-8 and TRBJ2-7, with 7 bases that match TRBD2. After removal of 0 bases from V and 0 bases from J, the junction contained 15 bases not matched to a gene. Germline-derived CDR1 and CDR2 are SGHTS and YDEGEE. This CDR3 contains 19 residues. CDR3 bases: TGTGCCAGCAGCTTGGATCTGGGGGGAGGGCCATGGAGCTCCTACGAGCAGTACTTC. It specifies CASSLDLGGGPWSSYEQYF.

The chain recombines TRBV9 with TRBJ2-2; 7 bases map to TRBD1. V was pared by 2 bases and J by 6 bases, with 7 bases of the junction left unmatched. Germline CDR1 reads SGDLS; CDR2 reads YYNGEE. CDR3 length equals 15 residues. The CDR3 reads CASSVRTGGSGELFF. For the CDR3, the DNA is TGTGCCAGCAGCGTTCGGACAGGTGGATCCGGGGAGCTGTTTTTT.

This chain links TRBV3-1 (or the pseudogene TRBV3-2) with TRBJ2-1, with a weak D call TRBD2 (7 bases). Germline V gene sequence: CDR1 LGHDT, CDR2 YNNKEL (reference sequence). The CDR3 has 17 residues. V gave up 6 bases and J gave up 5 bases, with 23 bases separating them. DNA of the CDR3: TGTGCCAGCAGTTCCGTTAACCTAGGGGGGGGGAACAATGAGCAGTTCTTC. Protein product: CASSSVNLGGGNNEQFF.

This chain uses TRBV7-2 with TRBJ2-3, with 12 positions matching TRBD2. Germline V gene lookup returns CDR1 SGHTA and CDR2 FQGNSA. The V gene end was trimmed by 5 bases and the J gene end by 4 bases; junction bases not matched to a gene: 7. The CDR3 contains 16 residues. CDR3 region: CASSPRLAGVSDTQYF. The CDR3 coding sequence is TGTGCCAGCAGCCCCAGACTAGCGGGGGTGTCAGATACGCAGTATTTT.

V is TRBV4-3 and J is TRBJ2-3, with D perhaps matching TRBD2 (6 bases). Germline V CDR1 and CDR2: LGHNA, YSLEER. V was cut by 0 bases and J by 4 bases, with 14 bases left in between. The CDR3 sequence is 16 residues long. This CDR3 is CASSQDRRERSDTQYF. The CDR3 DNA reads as TGCGCCAGCAGCCAAGATCGACGGGAGAGGTCAGATACGCAGTATTTT.

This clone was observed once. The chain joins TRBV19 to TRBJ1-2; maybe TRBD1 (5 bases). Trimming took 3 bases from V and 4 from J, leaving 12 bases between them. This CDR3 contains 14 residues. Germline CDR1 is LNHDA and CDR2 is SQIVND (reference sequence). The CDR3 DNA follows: TGTGCCAGTAGTATGGGGCAGGGCCGCTATGGCTACACCTTC. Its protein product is CASSMGQGRYGYTF.

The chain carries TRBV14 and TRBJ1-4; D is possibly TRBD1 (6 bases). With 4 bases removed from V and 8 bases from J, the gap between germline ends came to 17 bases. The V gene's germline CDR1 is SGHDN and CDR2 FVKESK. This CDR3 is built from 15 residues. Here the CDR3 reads CASSRDWGTREKLFF. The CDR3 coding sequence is TGTGCCAGCAGCCGGGATTGGGGGACAAGGGAAAAACTGTTTTTT.